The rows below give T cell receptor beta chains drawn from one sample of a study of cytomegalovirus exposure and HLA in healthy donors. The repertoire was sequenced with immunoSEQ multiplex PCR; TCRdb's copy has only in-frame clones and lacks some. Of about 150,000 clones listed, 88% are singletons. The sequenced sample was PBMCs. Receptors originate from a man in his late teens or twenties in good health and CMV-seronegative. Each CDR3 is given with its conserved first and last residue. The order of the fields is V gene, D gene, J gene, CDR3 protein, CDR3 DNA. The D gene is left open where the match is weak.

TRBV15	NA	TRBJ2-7	CATSREGLFLDF	TGTGCCACCAGCAGGGAGGGACTTTTCCTAGACTTC
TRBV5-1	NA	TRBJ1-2	CASSLGEGRDGYTF	TGCGCCAGCAGCTTGGGTGAGGGTAGGGATGGCTACACCTTC
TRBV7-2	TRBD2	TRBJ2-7	CASSSWGTSGSYEQYF	TGTGCCAGCAGCTCCTGGGGGACTAGCGGGAGCTACGAGCAGTACTTC
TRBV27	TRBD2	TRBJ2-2	CASSLSSGGGELFF	TGTGCCAGCAGTTTGAGTAGCGGGGGCGGGGAGCTGTTTTTT
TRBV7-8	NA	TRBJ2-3	CASSPLDGITDTQYF	TGTGCCAGCAGCCCCCTAGACGGGATCACAGATACGCAGTATTTT
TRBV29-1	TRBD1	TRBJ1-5	CSVGPGGDQPQHF	TGCAGCGTCGGTCCAGGGGGCGATCAGCCCCAGCATTTT
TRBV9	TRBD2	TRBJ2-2	CASSPQLRAGTGELFF	TGTGCCAGCAGCCCCCAACTCCGAGCGGGGACCGGGGAGCTGTTTTTT
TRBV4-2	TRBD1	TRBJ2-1	CASSPEGQGAESKFF	TGTGCCAGCAGCCCCGAGGGACAGGGGGCCGAGAGCAAGTTCTTC
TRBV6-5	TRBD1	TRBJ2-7	CASSYARTGGSYEQYF	TGTGCCAGCAGTTACGCAAGGACAGGGGGCTCCTACGAGCAGTACTTC
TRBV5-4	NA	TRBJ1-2	CASSLVTGVSTF	TGTGCCAGCAGCTTGGTTACCGGGGTTTCCACCTTC
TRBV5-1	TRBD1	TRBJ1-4	CASSPERDRGNEKLFF	TGCGCCAGCAGCCCGGAGCGGGACAGGGGTAATGAAAAACTGTTTTTT